One sample yielded the 24 T cell receptor beta chains listed below, sequenced in a study of cytomegalovirus exposure and HLA in healthy donors. Vbeta (60) and Jbeta (13) primers were used in the PCR. TCRdb's copy holds only in-frame clones and misses some; the assay was immunoSEQ multiplex PCR. The profile shows roughly 300,000 clones, just over 85% of them singletons. Sequenced input: PBMCs. These receptors all stem from a man aged 40-55 years in good health and CMV-seropositive.

The J gene is TRBJ1-3, the V gene TRBV6-5; D unclear. CDR3 size: 15 residues. Germline CDR1 MNHEY, CDR2 SVGAGI. The V and J ends lost 2 bases and 4 bases respectively, with 12 bases between them. CDR3 in amino acids: CASSYEAQRGNTIYF. CDR3 DNA: TGTGCCAGCAGTTACGAGGCCCAGAGGGGAAACACCATATATTTT.

The rearrangement uses TRBV9 and TRBJ2-3, with 8 bases that match TRBD2. J lost 3 bases, V lost 0 bases, and 15 bases had no gene match. This CDR3 comprises 19 residues. Germline CDR1 SGDLS, CDR2 YYNGEE. The CDR3 reads CASSVAGVASGSRTDTQYF. For the CDR3, the DNA is TGTGCCAGCAGCGTAGCTGGCGTGGCCAGCGGGAGTAGGACAGATACGCAGTATTTT.

The rearrangement uses TRBV18 and TRBJ1-1; D is ambiguous. This CDR3 is built from 13 residues. V lost 3 bases to trimming and J lost 1 base, with 6 bases between them. Germline V gene data show CDR1 as KGHSH and CDR2 as LQKENI. CDR3 in amino acids: CASSPVPNTEAFF. The CDR3 nucleotides are TGTGCCAGCTCACCCGTCCCGAACACTGAAGCTTTCTTT.

V and J are TRBV7-2 and TRBJ1-3; TRBD1 agrees at 9 bases. The J segment lost 8 bases and the V segment lost 4 bases, leaving 6 bases of the junction unmatched. The germline V gene has CDR1 SGHTA and CDR2 FQGNSA. The CDR3 extends over 14 amino acids. The chain's CDR3 is CASSWGQGLDTIYF. CDR3 coding DNA: TGTGCCAGCAGCTGGGGACAGGGCCTAGACACCATATATTTT.

Points on this clone: At one boundary the junction diverges from the germline segment, which might be a read error. The chain links TRBV7-7 to TRBJ2-1, with a possible D match to TRBD2 (6 bases). CDR3 length equals 15 residues. CDR1 is SSHAT and CDR2 is FNYEAQ in the germline V gene (reference sequence). The CDR3 DNA reads TGTGCTAGCAGCTTAGACGGGAGCTCCTACAATGAGCAGTTCTTC. It codes for CASSLDGSSYNEQFF.

The chain couples TRBV30 to TRBJ1-5; D is perhaps TRBD1 (6 bases). The germline CDR1 and CDR2 sequences are GTSNPN and SVGIG (reference sequence). V lost 0 bases and J 4 bases, leaving 10 bases between the germline ends. CDR3 length equals 14 residues. DNA of the CDR3: TGTGCCTGGAGTGTACGGGACACAAATCAGCCCCAGCATTTT. It specifies CAWSVRDTNQPQHF.

The chain has TRBV21-1 and TRBJ1-5; the table's D call TRBD1 went unverified against the DNA. TRBV21-1 is listed as a pseudogene. The CDR3 runs 16 residues. Here the CDR3 reads CATKSGQGLAKQPQHF. In DNA form, the CDR3 reads TGTGCCACCAAGTCTGGACAGGGTTTGGCTAAACAGCCCCAGCATTTT.

The V and J genes are TRBV6-4 and TRBJ1-1, with 8 bases identical to TRBD1. After removal of 2 bases from V and 8 bases from J, the junction contained 7 bases not matched to a gene. Germline V lookup: CDR1 MRHNA, CDR2 SNTAGT. The CDR3 sequence is 14 residues long. The CDR3 here is CASSDTDRGGEAFF. The CDR3 nucleotides read TGTGCCAGCAGTGACACCGACAGGGGCGGGGAAGCTTTCTTT.

The gene calls are TRBV7-9 and TRBJ2-2; maybe TRBD2 (6 bases). The CDR3 is made up of 17 amino acids. Germline V gene lookup returns CDR1 SEHNR and CDR2 FQNEAQ (reference sequence). The V and J ends lost 2 bases and 8 bases respectively, with 21 bases between them. CDR3 nucleotides: TGTGCCAGCAGCTTACGGGCCCCGGACTATCGTGGAGGGGAGCTGTTTTTT. Its protein product is CASSLRAPDYRGGELFF. Complete variable domain (other parts from reference TRBV7-9 and TRBJ2-2): DTGVSQNPRHKITKRGQNVTFRCDPISEHNRLYWYRQTLGQGPEFLTYFQNEAQLEKSRLLSDRFSAERPKGSFSTLEIQRTEQGDSAMYLCASSLRAPDYRGGELFFGEGSRLTVL.

This chain links TRBV29-1 with TRBJ2-1; TRBD1 matches 8 bases. The V gene end was trimmed by 6 bases and the J gene end by 8 bases; junction bases not matched to a gene: 9. Germline values: CDR1 SQVTM, CDR2 ANQGSEA. This CDR3 contains 13 residues. The CDR3 region has the DNA TGCAGCGTGGGGACAGGCCGTGGGGATGAGCAGTTCTTC. It is translated as CSVGTGRGDEQFF.

V usage is TRBV10-2 and J usage is TRBJ1-1; TRBD1 matches at 7 bases. Germline V gene data show CDR1 as WSHSY and CDR2 as SAAADI. The CDR3 is made up of 15 amino acids. The V and J ends lost 3 bases and 4 bases, in that order; junction bases with no gene match: 8. The CDR3 coding sequence is TGCGCCAGCAGTGAAATGTCTTCAGGGGGCACTGAAGCTTTCTTT. As protein: CASSEMSSGGTEAFF.

The chain couples TRBV7-9 to TRBJ1-4; 11 bases match TRBD1. This CDR3 is built from 18 residues. Germline assignment: CDR1 SEHNR and CDR2 FQNEAQ (reference sequence). Trimming cost V 5 bases and J 1 base; bases outside gene matches: 9. The CDR3 loop is CASSKSGQGALTNEKLFF. In DNA, the CDR3 is TGTGCCAGCAGCAAATCCGGACAGGGGGCTCTAACTAATGAAAAACTGTTTTTT.

This CDR3 reads CASSLTEGYEQYF. The CDR3 DNA reads TGTGCCAGCAGCTTAACGGAGGGGTACGAGCAGTACTTC. The rearrangement joins TRBV7-6 to TRBJ2-7; D is possibly TRBD2 (6 bases). Germline V CDR1 and CDR2: SGHVS, FNYEAQ. Trimming cost V 2 bases and J 4 bases, with 9 bases left between them. CDR3 length: 13 amino acids.

This chain joins TRBV6-1 and TRBJ1-3; unclear D gene. V gave up 3 bases and J gave up 0 bases, with 12 bases separating them. The CDR3 consists of 16 residues. Germline V gene sequence: CDR1 MNHNS, CDR2 SASEGT. Here the CDR3 DNA reads TGTGCCAGCAGTGACAGTCCACCCAACTCTGGAAACACCATATATTTT. Translation: CASSDSPPNSGNTIYF.

This chain uses TRBV7-9 with TRBJ1-5; D not certain. Germline V gene lookup returns CDR1 SEHNR and CDR2 FQNEAQ (reference sequence). Trimming cost V 0 bases and J 4 bases, with 10 bases left between them. The CDR3 totals 15 residues. CDR3 in amino acids: CASSLAAGRNQPQHF. In DNA, the CDR3 is TGTGCCAGCAGCTTAGCGGCAGGTCGTAATCAGCCCCAGCATTTT.

The chain links TRBV6-1 to TRBJ1-4; 9 bases map to TRBD1. The trim removed 7 bases at V and 8 bases at J, leaving 11 bases unmatched. CDR3 size: 15 residues. Germline V CDR1 and CDR2: MNHNS, SASEGT. CDR3 residues: CASNGQGRVGEKLFF. CDR3 nucleotide sequence: TGTGCCAGCAACGGACAGGGGAGAGTAGGGGAAAAACTGTTTTTT.

The rearrangement uses TRBV29-1 and TRBJ1-1, with no clear D. The CDR3 extends over 13 amino acids. V gave up 6 bases and J gave up 0 bases, with 11 bases separating them. From germline, CDR1 is SQVTM and CDR2 ANQGSEA. DNA of the CDR3: TGCAGCGTCGCCGTCTCAGTGAACACTGAAGCTTTCTTT. This translates into CSVAVSVNTEAFF.

Here the CDR3 DNA reads TGTGCCAGCAGCCCCATTGGTGCGGGGCGGTACGAGCAGTACTTC. Amino acid sequence: CASSPIGAGRYEQYF. V is TRBV28 and J is TRBJ2-7; the D gene is possibly TRBD2 (6 bases). Germline CDR1 and CDR2: MDHEN and SYDVKM. This CDR3 region has 15 residues. V lost 6 bases and J lost 4, with 19 bases in between.

The chain carries TRBV28 and TRBJ1-5; D is unresolved. The germline V gene encodes CDR1 MDHEN and CDR2 SYDVKM. V lost 8 bases and J lost 5, with 13 bases in between. The CDR3 spans 13 residues. The CDR3 coding sequence is TGTGCCAGCCTGGCCATCCCTTATCAGCCCCAGCATTTT. It encodes CASLAIPYQPQHF. The whole variable domain, filled in from reference TRBV28 and TRBJ1-5, reads DVKVTQSSRYLVKRTGEKVFLECVQDMDHENMFWYRQDPGLGLRLIYFSYDVKMKEKGDIPEGYSVSREKKERFSLILESASTNQTSMYLCASLAIPYQPQHFGDGTRLSIL.

This clone was counted a single time. The gene calls are TRBV5-1 and TRBJ2-7, with TRBD1 matching over 7 bases. Trimming took 3 bases from V and 2 from J; bases not matched to a gene: 14. This CDR3 region has 17 residues. Germline CDR1 reads SGHRS; CDR2 reads YFSETQ. The CDR3 sequence is CASSSLRGQGSTYEQYF. CDR3 in DNA: TGCGCCAGCAGCTCCTTAAGGGGGCAGGGCTCCACCTACGAGCAGTACTTC.

This chain connects TRBV7-9 to TRBJ2-2, with D unresolved. Deletions cut 3 bases from V and 6 bases from J, with 8 bases between. Germline CDR1 is SEHNR and CDR2 is FQNEAQ (reference sequence). CDR3 size: 13 residues. The CDR3 spells CASSLPSAGELFF. CDR3 DNA: TGTGCCAGCAGCTTGCCATCGGCCGGGGAGCTGTTTTTT.

This chain connects TRBV18 to TRBJ2-5; the D gene is possibly TRBD2 (6 bases). The CDR3 runs to 13 residues. In germline, CDR1 is KGHSH, CDR2 LQKENI. The ends were cut back, 4 bases at V and 3 bases at J, with 9 bases in the middle. The CDR3 here is CASSRAGKETQYF. DNA for the CDR3: TGTGCCAGCTCACGCGCGGGGAAAGAGACCCAGTACTTC.

CDR3 sequence reads: CASSMVQVPYSNQPQHF. Here the CDR3 DNA reads TGTGCCAGTAGTATGGTCCAGGTGCCATATAGCAATCAGCCCCAGCATTTT. V usage is TRBV19 and J usage is TRBJ1-5, with D uncertain. Trimming took 3 bases from V and 0 from J, leaving 15 bases between them. The CDR3 covers 17 residues. Germline CDR1 and CDR2: LNHDA and SQIVND (reference sequence).

This chain joins TRBV28 and TRBJ2-7; D may be TRBD1 (5 bases). V dropped 5 bases and J dropped 9 bases, with 14 bases sitting between them. Germline V gene lookup returns CDR1 MDHEN and CDR2 SYDVKM. The length of the CDR3 is 12 residues. The CDR3 coding sequence is TGTGCCAGCAGTAGACAGAGCCGAGGGCAGTACTTC. Protein sequence: CASSRQSRGQYF.